These 5 T cell receptor beta chains came from one sample sequenced in a study of T-cell reconstitution after alpha-beta-depleted transplantation in children. Preparation of the TCRbeta library involved a method that used unique molecular identifiers. One entry per CDR3 protein results from TCRdb running MiXCR on the PCR reads. Of hundreds of thousands of distinct CDR3 sequences listed, approximately 8% are singletons. Material: PBMCs, mostly from graft donor cells, obtained 180 days after TCRalphabeta/CD19-depleted stem cell transplant. The source is a male patient younger than 18 who had a stem cell transplant for acute lymphoblastic leukemia, so the T cells may come from the graft donor.

As for this clonotype: The junction departs from the called germline gene at one end, perhaps through a read error. The chain links TRBV3-1 to TRBJ2-7; the match to TRBD2 covers 10 bases. Per germline, CDR1 LGHDT and CDR2 YNNKEL (reference sequence). The CDR3 extends over 17 amino acids. The CDR3 nucleotides read TGTGCCTGCAGCCAATCAACTAGCGGGGATAGCTCCTACGAGCAGTACTTC. Translating it yields CACSQSTSGDSSYEQYF.

To note about this clonotype: Possible read error: a much larger clone is one base away. V gene TRBV10-3 combines with J gene TRBJ2-7; a possible D gene is TRBD1 (6 bases). The V end was cut by 4 bases, the J end by 5 bases, with 21 bases between. Germline V CDR1 and CDR2: ENHRY, SYGVKD. CDR3 length equals 16 residues. In nucleotides, the CDR3 is TGTGCCATCAGTGGCCCAACAGGGCTAGGTTCCGACGAGCAGTACTTC. This encodes CAISGPTGLGSDEQYF.

This clonotype was observed at least ten times. The chain is built from TRBV28 and TRBJ1-5; D call uncertain. V was clipped by 6 bases and J by 1 base, with 13 bases between them. The CDR3 loop spans 15 amino acids. From germline, CDR1 is MDHEN and CDR2 SYDVKM. The CDR3 coding sequence is TGTGCCAGCAGCCCCTCGGGCTCGAGCAATCAGCCCCAGCATTTT. Translating gives CASSPSGSSNQPQHF.

In this sample, this clonotype turned up many times. The chain recombines TRBV10-3 with TRBJ1-6; 8 positions agree with TRBD1. The length of the CDR3 is 16 residues. Germline V gene data show CDR1 as ENHRY and CDR2 as SYGVKD. The J segment lost 5 bases and the V segment lost 0 bases, leaving 3 bases of the junction unmatched. The CDR3 sequence: CAISESGQGNNSPLHF. The CDR3, as DNA: TGTGCCATCAGTGAGTCTGGACAGGGAAATAATTCACCCCTCCACTTT.

This clonotype was detected many times. This chain uses TRBV19 with TRBJ2-3, with D perhaps matching TRBD2 (5 bases). The CDR3 spans 15 residues. Germline CDR1 is LNHDA and CDR2 is SQIVND (reference sequence). V dropped 4 bases and J dropped 2 bases, with 13 bases sitting between them. This CDR3 reads CASSRASTFTDTQYF. The DNA of the CDR3 is TGTGCCAGTAGTAGGGCTAGCACCTTCACAGATACGCAGTATTTT.